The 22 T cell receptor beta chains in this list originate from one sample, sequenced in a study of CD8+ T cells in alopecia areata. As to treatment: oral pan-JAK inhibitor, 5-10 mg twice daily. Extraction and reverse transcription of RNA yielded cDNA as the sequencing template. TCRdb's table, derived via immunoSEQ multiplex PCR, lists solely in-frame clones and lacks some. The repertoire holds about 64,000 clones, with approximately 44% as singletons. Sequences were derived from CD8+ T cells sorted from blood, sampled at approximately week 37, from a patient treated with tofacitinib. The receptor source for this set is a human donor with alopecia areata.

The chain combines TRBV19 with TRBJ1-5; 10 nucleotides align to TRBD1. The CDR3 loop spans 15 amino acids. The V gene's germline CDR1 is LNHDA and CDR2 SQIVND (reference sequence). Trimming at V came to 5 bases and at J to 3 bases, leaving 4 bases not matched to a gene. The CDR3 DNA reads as TGTGCCAGTAGTGCGGGGACAGGGGCCAATCAGCCCCAGCATTTT. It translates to CASSAGTGANQPQHF.

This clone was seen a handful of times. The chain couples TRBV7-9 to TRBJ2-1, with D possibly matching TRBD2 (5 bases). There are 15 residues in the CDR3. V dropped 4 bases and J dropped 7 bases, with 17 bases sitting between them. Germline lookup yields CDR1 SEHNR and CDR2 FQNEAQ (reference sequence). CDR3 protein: CASSSRGGSENEQFF. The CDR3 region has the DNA TGTGCCAGCAGCTCCCGCGGTGGTAGCGAAAATGAGCAGTTCTTC.

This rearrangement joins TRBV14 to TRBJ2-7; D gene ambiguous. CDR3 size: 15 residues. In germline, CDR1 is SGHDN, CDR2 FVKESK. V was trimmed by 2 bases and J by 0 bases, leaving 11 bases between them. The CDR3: CASSQQARSSYEQYF. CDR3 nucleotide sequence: TGTGCCAGCAGCCAACAAGCCAGGAGCTCCTACGAGCAGTACTTC.

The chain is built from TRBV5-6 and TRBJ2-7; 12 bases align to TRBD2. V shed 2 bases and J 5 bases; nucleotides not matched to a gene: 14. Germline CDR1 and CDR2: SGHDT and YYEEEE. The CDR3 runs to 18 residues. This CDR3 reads CASSFSLAGGSSYDEQYF. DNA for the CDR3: TGTGCCAGCAGCTTTTCACTAGCGGGAGGCTCATCCTATGACGAGCAGTACTTC.

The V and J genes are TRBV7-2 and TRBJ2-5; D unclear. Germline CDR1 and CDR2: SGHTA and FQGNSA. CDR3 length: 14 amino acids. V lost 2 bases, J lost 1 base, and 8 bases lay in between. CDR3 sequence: CASSLKRTQETQYF. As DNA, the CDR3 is TGTGCCAGCAGCTTAAAAAGGACCCAAGAGACCCAGTACTTC.

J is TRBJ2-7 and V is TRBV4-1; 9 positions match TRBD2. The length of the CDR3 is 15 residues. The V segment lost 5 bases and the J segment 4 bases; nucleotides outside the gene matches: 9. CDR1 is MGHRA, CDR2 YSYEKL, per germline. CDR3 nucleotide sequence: TGCGCCAGCAGCGGCGGGAGGGCCATGGGTTACGAGCAGTACTTC. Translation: CASSGGRAMGYEQYF.

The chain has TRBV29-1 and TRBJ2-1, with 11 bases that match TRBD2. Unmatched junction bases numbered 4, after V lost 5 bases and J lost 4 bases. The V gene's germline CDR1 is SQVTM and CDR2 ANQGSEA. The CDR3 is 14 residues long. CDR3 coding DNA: TGCAGCGTTTTAACTAGCGGGAGATACAATGAGCAGTTCTTC. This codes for CSVLTSGRYNEQFF.

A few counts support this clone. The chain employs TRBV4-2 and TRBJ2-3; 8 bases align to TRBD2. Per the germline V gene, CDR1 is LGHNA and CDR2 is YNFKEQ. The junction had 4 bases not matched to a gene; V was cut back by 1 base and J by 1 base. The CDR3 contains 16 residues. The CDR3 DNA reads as TGTGCCAGCAGCCAAGTGCTAGCGGGTGGCACAGATACGCAGTATTTT. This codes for CASSQVLAGGTDTQYF.

The CDR3 nucleotides read TGTGCCAGCAGCGCGGAAGGGAACCCCGACGAGCAGTACTTC. Protein: CASSAEGNPDEQYF. The chain links TRBV9 to TRBJ2-7; D remains unclear. Germline CDR1 reads SGDLS; CDR2 reads YYNGEE. Between the trimmed V and J ends, which lost 3 bases and 5 bases, there was a span of 15 bases. This CDR3 is 14 amino acids long. The full variable domain, with the rest looked up from reference TRBV9 and TRBJ2-7, is DSGVTQTPKHLITATGQRVTLRCSPRSGDLSVYWYQQSLDQGLQFLIQYYNGEERAKGNILERFSAQQFPDLHSELNLSSLELGDSALYFCASSAEGNPDEQYFGPGTRLTVT.

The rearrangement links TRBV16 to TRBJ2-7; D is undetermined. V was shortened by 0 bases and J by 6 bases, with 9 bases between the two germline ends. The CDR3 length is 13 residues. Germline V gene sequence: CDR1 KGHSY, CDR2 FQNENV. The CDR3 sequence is CASSQSANSEQYF. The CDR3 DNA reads TGTGCCAGCAGCCAATCGGCCAACTCCGAGCAGTACTTC.

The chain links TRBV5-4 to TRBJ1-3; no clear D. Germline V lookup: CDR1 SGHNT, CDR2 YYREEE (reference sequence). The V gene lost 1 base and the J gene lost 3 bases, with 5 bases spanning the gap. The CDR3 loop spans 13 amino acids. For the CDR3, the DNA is TGTGCCAGCAGCTTGTTTGGTGGAAACACCATATATTTT. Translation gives CASSLFGGNTIYF.

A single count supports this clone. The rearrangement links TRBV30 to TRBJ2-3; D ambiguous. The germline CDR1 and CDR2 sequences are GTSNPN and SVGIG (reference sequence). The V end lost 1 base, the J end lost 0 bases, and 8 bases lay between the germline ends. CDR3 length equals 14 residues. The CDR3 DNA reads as TGTGCCTGGAGTGAAGGATATAGCACAGATACGCAGTATTTT. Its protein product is CAWSEGYSTDTQYF.

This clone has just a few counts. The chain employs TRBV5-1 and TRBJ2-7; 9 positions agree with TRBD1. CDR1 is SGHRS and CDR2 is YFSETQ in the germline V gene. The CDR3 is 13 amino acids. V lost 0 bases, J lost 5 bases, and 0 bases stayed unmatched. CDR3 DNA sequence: TGCGCCAGCAGCTTGGGGACAGGGGACGAGCAGTACTTC. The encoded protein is CASSLGTGDEQYF.

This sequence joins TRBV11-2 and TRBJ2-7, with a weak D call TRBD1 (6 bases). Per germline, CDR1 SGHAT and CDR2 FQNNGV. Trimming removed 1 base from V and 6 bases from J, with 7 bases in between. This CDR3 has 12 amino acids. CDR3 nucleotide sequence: TGTGCCAGCAGCTTAGCAGGGGCCGAGCAGTACTTC. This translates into CASSLAGAEQYF.

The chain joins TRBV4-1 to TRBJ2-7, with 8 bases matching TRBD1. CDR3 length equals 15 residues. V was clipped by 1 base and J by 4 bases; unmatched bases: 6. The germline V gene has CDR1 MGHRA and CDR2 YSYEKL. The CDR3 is CASSQVQGAGYEQYF. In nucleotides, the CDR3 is TGCGCCAGCAGCCAAGTGCAGGGGGCGGGTTACGAGCAGTACTTC.

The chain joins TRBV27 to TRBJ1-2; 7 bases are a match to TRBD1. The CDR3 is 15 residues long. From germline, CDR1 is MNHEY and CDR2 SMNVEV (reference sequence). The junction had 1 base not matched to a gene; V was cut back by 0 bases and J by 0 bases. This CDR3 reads CASSLSGQTNYGYTF. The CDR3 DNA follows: TGTGCCAGCAGTTTATCGGGACAGACTAACTATGGCTACACCTTC.

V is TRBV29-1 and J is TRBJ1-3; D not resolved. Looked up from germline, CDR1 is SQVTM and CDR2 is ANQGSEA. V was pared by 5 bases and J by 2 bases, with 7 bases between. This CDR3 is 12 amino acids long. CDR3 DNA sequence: TGCAGCGTTTACGGGACTGGAAACACCATATATTTT. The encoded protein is CSVYGTGNTIYF.

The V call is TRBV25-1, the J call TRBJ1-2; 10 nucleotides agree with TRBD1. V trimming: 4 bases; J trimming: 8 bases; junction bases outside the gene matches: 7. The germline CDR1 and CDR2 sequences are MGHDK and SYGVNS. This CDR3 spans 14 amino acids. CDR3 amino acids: CASSGRQGAPGYTF. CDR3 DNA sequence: TGTGCCAGCAGTGGGCGACAGGGGGCGCCGGGCTACACCTTC.

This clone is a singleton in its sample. CDR3 nucleotide sequence: TGCAGCGTTAATCTCCGGGCCCCCGGAGGGAGCTCCTACGAGCAGTACTTC. The encoded protein is CSVNLRAPGGSSYEQYF. The chain has TRBV29-1 and TRBJ2-7, with D possibly matching TRBD2 (6 bases). The V end lost 5 bases, the J end lost 0 bases, and 23 bases lay between the germline ends. Germline V gives CDR1 SQVTM, CDR2 ANQGSEA. The CDR3 covers 17 residues.

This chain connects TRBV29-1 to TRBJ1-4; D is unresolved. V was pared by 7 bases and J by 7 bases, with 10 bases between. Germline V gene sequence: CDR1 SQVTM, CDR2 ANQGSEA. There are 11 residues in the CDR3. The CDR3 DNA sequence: TGCAGCGCCCGGGATGGTGAAAAACTGTTTTTT. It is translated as CSARDGEKLFF.

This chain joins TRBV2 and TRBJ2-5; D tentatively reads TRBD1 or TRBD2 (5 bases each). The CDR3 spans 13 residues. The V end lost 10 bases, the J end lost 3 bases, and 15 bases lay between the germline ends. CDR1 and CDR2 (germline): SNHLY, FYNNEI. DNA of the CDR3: TGTGCCACCGGGACCTTGGGGGAAGAGACCCAGTACTTC. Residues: CATGTLGEETQYF.

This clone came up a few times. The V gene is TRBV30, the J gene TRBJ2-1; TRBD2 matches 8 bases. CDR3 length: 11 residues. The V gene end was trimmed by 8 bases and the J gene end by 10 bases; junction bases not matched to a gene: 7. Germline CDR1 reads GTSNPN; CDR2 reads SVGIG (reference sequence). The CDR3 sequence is CALRGAYEQFF. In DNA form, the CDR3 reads TGTGCCCTGCGGGGGGCATACGAGCAGTTCTTC.